One sample yielded the 10 T cell receptor beta chains listed below, sequenced in a study of T cell repertoires in cytomegalovirus infection. Each CDR3 protein gets one entry after TCRdb re-called the reads with MiXCR. The table records approximately 500,000 distinct CDR3 sequences, approximately 26% of them present only once. The source material was PBMCs. The receptors stem from a human donor in good health (CMV status not recorded). Some clones in this sample may be carry-over from other donors' samples.

V and J are TRBV19 and TRBJ1-5; D remains ambiguous. There are 14 residues in the CDR3. The germline V and J ends were trimmed by 5 bases and 3 bases, with 11 bases remaining between them. Germline CDR1 and CDR2: LNHDA and SQIVND (reference sequence). CDR3 coding DNA: TGTGCCAGTAGTGCCGGGGTTTACAATCAGCCCCAGCATTTT. Residues: CASSAGVYNQPQHF. The variable domain in full, with the rest retrieved from reference TRBV19 and TRBJ1-5, is DGGITQSPKYLFRKEGQNVTLSCEQNLNHDAMYWYRQDPGQGLRLIYYSQIVNDFQKGDIAEGYSVSREKKESFPLTVTSAQKNPTAFYLCASSAGVYNQPQHFGDGTRLSIL.

The chain uses TRBV4-1 and TRBJ2-7; D possibly corresponds to TRBD2 (6 bases). Germline-derived CDR1 and CDR2 are MGHRA and YSYEKL. The CDR3 consists of 16 residues. V lost 4 bases, J lost 0 bases, and 16 bases lay in between. In DNA form, the CDR3 reads TGCGCCAGCAGCCGGGAGCGGGCCTCCAGCTCCTACGAGCAGTACTTC. Translation: CASSRERASSSYEQYF.

This rearrangement joins TRBV19 to TRBJ2-7; maybe TRBD1 (6 bases). With 9 bases removed from V and 5 bases from J, the gap between germline ends came to 14 bases. The CDR3 loop spans 12 amino acids. CDR1 and CDR2 (germline): LNHDA, SQIVND (reference sequence). The CDR3 region is CASARWGHEQYF. The CDR3 bases are TGTGCCAGCGCCCGTTGGGGGCACGAGCAGTACTTC.

This clonotype was observed a few times. The chain has TRBV6-2 or TRBV6-3 and TRBJ2-1, with D perhaps TRBD2 (6 bases). V was cut by 2 bases and J by 15 bases, with 11 bases left in between. Germline V gene data show CDR1 as MNHEY and CDR2 as SVGEGT. This CDR3 is built from 11 residues. As DNA, the CDR3 is TGTGCCAGCAGTTACGCGGGGTATCGGTTCTTC. Encoded protein: CASSYAGYRFF.

The chain employs TRBV19 and TRBJ1-5; a weak D match, TRBD1 (5 bases). V lost 7 bases, J lost 4 bases, and 11 bases lay in between. CDR1 and CDR2 from the germline V gene are LNHDA and SQIVND (reference sequence). The CDR3 has 13 residues. The DNA of the CDR3 is TGTGCCAGTACCCCCTGGGGGAATCAGCCCCAGCATTTT. It specifies CASTPWGNQPQHF.

This clonotype appeared a few times. For the CDR3, the DNA is TGTGCCAGCAGTTACTCGGGGAAGCGAGATGGCTACACCTTC. Amino acids: CASSYSGKRDGYTF. This chain uses TRBV6-5 with TRBJ1-2; D is unclear. The germline V and J ends were trimmed by 0 bases and 6 bases, with 11 bases remaining between them. This CDR3 has 14 residues. Per germline, CDR1 MNHEY and CDR2 SVGAGI.

This clonotype appeared a few times. The rearrangement links TRBV6-1 to TRBJ1-5; D possibly corresponds to TRBD1 (6 bases). The CDR3 contains 15 residues. The germline V gene encodes CDR1 MNHNS and CDR2 SASEGT. Deletions cut 4 bases from V and 7 bases from J, with 17 bases between. CDR3 sequence reads: CASSVNRVLRQPQHF. CDR3 in DNA: TGTGCCAGCAGTGTAAACAGGGTCCTCCGGCAGCCCCAGCATTTT.

The rearrangement links TRBV7-9 to TRBJ2-3; TRBD2 matches 8 bases. Germline V gives CDR1 SEHNR, CDR2 FQNEAQ (reference sequence). The trim removed 3 bases at V and 3 bases at J, leaving 14 bases unmatched. CDR3 length equals 18 residues. The CDR3 protein is CASSFFSSPGGRTDTQYF. In nucleotides, the CDR3 is TGTGCCAGCAGCTTCTTCAGCAGCCCTGGCGGGAGGACAGATACGCAGTATTTT.

This chain connects TRBV7-3 to TRBJ2-6; D not certain. This CDR3 has 16 amino acids. V shed 3 bases and J shed 1 base, with 10 bases lying between them. CDR1 and CDR2 (germline): SGHTA, FQGTGA. The CDR3 spells CASSFPWSSGANVLTF. CDR3 DNA sequence: TGTGCCAGCAGCTTTCCTTGGTCATCTGGGGCCAACGTCCTGACTTTC.

This clonotype was observed a few times. V gene TRBV4-2 combines with J gene TRBJ2-3, with D tentatively TRBD2 (6 bases). Germline loops: CDR1 LGHNA, CDR2 YNFKEQ. V was clipped by 1 base and J by 2 bases, with 19 bases between them. CDR3 length: 18 residues. The CDR3 region is CASSQGRVGGPDTDTQYF. The CDR3 bases are TGTGCCAGCAGCCAAGGGAGGGTTGGCGGGCCGGACACAGATACGCAGTATTTT.